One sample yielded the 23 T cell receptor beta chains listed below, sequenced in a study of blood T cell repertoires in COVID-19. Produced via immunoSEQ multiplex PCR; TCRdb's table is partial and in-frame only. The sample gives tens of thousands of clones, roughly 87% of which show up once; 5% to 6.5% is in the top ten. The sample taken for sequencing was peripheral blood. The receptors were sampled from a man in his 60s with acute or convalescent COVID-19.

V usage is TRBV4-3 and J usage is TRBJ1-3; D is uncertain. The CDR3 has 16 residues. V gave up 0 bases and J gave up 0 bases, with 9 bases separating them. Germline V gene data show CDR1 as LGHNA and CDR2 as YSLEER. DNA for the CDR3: TGCGCCAGCAGCCAAGAAGCATACAGCTCTGGAAACACCATATATTTT. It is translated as CASSQEAYSSGNTIYF.

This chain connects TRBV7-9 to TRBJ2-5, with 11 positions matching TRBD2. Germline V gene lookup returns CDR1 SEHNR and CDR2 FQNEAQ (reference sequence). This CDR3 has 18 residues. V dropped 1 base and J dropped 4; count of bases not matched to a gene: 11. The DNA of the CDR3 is TGTGCCAGCAGCTTAGTTAGCGGGGGGGCCGGATATCGAGAGACCCAGTACTTC. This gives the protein CASSLVSGGAGYRETQYF.

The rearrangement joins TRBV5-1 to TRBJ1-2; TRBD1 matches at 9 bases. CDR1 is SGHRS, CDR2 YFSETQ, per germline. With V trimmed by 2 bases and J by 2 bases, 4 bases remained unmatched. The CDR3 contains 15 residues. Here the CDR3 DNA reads TGCGCCAGCAGCTTAGGACAGGGGTCAAACTATGGCTACACCTTC. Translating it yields CASSLGQGSNYGYTF.

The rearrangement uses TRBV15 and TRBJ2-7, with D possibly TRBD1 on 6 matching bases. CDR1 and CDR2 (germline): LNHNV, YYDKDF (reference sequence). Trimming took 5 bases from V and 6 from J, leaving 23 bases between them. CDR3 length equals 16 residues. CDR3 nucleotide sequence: TGTGCCACCAGCTTCTCAGGGGTCGGGCACTCTGGCGAGCAGTACTTC. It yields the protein CATSFSGVGHSGEQYF.

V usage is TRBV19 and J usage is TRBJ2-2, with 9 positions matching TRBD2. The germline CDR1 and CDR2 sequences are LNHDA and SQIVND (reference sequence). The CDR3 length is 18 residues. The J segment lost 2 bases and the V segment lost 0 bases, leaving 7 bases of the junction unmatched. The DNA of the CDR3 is TGTGCCAGTAGTATAGAGCGGGCGGGACTAGCAAACACCGGGGAGCTGTTTTTT. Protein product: CASSIERAGLANTGELFF.

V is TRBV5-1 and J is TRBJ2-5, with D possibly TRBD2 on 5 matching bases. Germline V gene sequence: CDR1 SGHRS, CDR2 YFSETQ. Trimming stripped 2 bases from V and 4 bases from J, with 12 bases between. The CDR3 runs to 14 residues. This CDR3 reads CASSFGPAGETQYF. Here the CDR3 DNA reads TGCGCCAGCAGCTTCGGGCCTGCGGGAGAGACCCAGTACTTC.

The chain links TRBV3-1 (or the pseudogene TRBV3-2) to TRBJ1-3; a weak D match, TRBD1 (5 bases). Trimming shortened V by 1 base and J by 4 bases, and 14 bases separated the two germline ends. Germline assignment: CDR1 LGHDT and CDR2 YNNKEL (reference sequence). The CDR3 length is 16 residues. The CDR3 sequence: CASSQAHQGTGNTIYF. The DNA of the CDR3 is TGTGCCAGCAGCCAAGCCCACCAGGGTACGGGAAACACCATATATTTT.

The CDR3, as DNA: TGTGCCAGCAGTTACTCAGGGGAAGCCAAAAACATTCAGTACTTC. Translation: CASSYSGEAKNIQYF. The V call is TRBV6-5, the J call TRBJ2-4; D is perhaps TRBD1 (5 bases). Germline V gene lookup returns CDR1 MNHEY and CDR2 SVGAGI. The CDR3 is 15 amino acids. Trimming stripped 0 bases from V and 0 bases from J, with 6 bases between.

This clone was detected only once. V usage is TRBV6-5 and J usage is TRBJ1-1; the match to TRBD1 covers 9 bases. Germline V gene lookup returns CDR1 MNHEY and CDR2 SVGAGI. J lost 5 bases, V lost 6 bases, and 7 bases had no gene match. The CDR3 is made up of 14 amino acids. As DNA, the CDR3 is TGTGCCAGCAGAGACAGGGGGTTGTCGACTGAAGCTTTCTTT. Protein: CASRDRGLSTEAFF.

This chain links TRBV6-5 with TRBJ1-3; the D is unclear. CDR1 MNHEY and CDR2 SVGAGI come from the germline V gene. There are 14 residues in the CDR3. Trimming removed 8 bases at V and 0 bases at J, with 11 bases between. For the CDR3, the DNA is TGTGCCAGCCAACTCGACAACTCTGGAAACACCATATATTTT. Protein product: CASQLDNSGNTIYF.

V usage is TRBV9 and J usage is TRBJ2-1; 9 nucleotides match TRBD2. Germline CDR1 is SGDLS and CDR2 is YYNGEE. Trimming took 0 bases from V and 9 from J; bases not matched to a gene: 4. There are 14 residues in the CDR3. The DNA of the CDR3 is TGTGCCAGCAGCGTAGGAGGGACTAGCCCTGAGCAGTTCTTC. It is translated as CASSVGGTSPEQFF.

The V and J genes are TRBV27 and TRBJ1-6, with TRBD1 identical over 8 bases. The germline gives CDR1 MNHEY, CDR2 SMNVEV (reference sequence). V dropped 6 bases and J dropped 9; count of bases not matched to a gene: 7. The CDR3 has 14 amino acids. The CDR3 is CASRSGTGLSPLHF. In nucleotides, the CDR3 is TGTGCCAGCAGATCCGGGACAGGTCTTTCACCCCTCCACTTT.

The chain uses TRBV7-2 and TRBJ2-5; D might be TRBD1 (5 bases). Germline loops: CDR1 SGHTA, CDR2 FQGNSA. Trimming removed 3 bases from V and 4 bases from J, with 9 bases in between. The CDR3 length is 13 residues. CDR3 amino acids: CASSFKRGETQYF. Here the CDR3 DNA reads TGTGCCAGCAGCTTCAAAAGGGGAGAGACCCAGTACTTC.

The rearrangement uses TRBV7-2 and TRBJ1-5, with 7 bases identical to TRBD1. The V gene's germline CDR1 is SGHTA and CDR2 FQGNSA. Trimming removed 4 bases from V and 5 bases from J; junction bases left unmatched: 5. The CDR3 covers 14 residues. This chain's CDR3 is CASSSRTGDQPQHF. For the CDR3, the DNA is TGTGCCAGCAGCTCCCGGACAGGAGATCAGCCCCAGCATTTT.

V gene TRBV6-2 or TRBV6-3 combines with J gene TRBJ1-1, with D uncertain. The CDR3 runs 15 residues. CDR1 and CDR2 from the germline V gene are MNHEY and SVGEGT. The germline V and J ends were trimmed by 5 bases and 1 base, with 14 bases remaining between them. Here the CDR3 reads CASSPLGGQNTEAFF. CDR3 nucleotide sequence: TGTGCCAGCAGTCCGCTCGGAGGGCAGAACACTGAAGCTTTCTTT.

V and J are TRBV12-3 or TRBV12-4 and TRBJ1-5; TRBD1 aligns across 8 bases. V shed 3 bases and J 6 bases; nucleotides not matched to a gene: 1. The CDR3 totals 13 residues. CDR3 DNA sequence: TGTGCCAGCAGTTTGACAGGGGTTCAGCCCCAGCATTTT. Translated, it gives CASSLTGVQPQHF.

The CDR3, as DNA: TGTGCCAGCAGTTTCGGGACAGGGAACGAGCAGTACTTC. Its protein is CASSFGTGNEQYF. The chain combines TRBV27 with TRBJ2-7; 9 bases map to TRBD1. CDR1 and CDR2 (germline): MNHEY, SMNVEV (reference sequence). J lost 5 bases, V lost 3 bases, and 2 bases had no gene match. The CDR3 sequence is 13 residues long.

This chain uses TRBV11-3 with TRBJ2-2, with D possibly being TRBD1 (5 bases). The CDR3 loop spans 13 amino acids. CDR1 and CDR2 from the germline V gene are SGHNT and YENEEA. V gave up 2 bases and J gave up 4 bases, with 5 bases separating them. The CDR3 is CASSLQGTGELFF. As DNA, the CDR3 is TGTGCCAGCAGCTTACAGGGCACCGGGGAGCTGTTTTTT.

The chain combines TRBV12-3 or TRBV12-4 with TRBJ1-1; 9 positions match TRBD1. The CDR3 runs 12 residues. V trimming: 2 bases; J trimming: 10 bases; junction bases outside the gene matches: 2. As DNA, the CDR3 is TGTGCCAGCAGTTTAAGACAGGGGGGAGCTTTCTTT. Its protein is CASSLRQGGAFF.

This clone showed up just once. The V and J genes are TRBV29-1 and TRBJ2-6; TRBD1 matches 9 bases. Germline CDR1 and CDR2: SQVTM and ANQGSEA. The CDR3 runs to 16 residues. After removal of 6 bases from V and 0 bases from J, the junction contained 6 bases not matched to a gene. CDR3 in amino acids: CSVGDRASSGANVLTF. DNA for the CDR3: TGCAGCGTAGGGGACAGGGCGAGCTCTGGGGCCAACGTCCTGACTTTC.

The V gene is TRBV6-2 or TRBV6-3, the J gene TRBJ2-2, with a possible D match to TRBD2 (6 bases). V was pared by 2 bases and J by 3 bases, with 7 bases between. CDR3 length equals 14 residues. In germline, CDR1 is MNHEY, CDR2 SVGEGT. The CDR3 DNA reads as TGTGCCAGCAGTTACGGGACTTACACCGGGGAGCTGTTTTTT. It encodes CASSYGTYTGELFF.

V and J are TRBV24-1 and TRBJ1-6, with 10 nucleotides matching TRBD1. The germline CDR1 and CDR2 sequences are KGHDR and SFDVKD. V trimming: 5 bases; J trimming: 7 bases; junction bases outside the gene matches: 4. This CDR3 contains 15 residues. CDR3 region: CATSAGQGGNSPLHF. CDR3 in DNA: TGTGCCACCAGTGCCGGACAGGGGGGGAATTCACCCCTCCACTTT.

DNA of the CDR3: TGCGCCAGCAGCCCGGGACAGGGATTTGGTCAGCCCCAGCATTTT. This gives the protein CASSPGQGFGQPQHF. This chain links TRBV5-1 with TRBJ1-5; 9 positions agree with TRBD1. Unmatched junction bases numbered 8, after V lost 4 bases and J lost 6 bases. This CDR3 spans 15 amino acids. Per germline, CDR1 SGHRS and CDR2 YFSETQ. Full variable domain (outside the CDR3, taken from reference TRBV5-1 and TRBJ1-5): KAGVTQTPRYLIKTRGQQVTLSCSPISGHRSVSWYQQTPGQGLQFLFEYFSETQRNKGNFPGRFSGRQFSNSRSEMNVSTLELGDSALYLCASSPGQGFGQPQHFGDGTRLSIL.